The 21 T cell receptor beta chains given below trace back to one sample, sequenced in a study of T-cell memory formation after mild COVID-19. TCRdb re-called the 5' RACE reads with MiXCR, one entry per CDR3 protein. This sample carries 100,000 to 150,000 distinct CDR3 sequences, over 15% of them seen once, and the ten largest clones take 4.5% to 6.5%. The sequencing sample was made of PBMCs or a T cell subset sorted from them (not recorded which). These receptors were collected from a young man who had mild COVID-19 (a few samples of this study predate the infection). Cell type and time point are not known.

This clonotype showed up many times. The rearrangement links TRBV7-2 to TRBJ2-3; D unclear. The CDR3 covers 14 residues. Between the trimmed V and J ends, which lost 0 bases and 1 base, there was a span of 5 bases. Germline V gene sequence: CDR1 SGHTA, CDR2 FQGNSA. This CDR3 is CASSLAPGTDTQYF. The CDR3 DNA reads TGTGCCAGCAGCTTAGCGCCGGGCACAGATACGCAGTATTTT.

At least ten counts were recorded for this clonotype. The rearrangement uses TRBV5-1 and TRBJ1-5; 8 bases align to TRBD1. V gave up 4 bases and J gave up 3 bases; unmatched junction bases: 6. CDR1 and CDR2 from the germline V gene are SGHRS and YFSETQ. The CDR3 sequence is 15 residues long. CDR3 residues: CASSVGTGYNQPQHF. CDR3 DNA: TGCGCCAGCAGCGTCGGGACAGGCTACAATCAGCCCCAGCATTTT. Combining the CDR3 with reference TRBV5-1 and TRBJ1-5 gives the whole variable domain KAGVTQTPRYLIKTRGQQVTLSCSPISGHRSVSWYQQTPGQGLQFLFEYFSETQRNKGNFPGRFSGRQFSNSRSEMNVSTLELGDSALYLCASSVGTGYNQPQHFGDGTRLSIL.

The chain carries TRBV5-1 and TRBJ2-7, with 10 nucleotides matching TRBD1. Germline V CDR1 and CDR2: SGHRS, YFSETQ. This CDR3 region has 14 residues. V shed 2 bases and J 5 bases; nucleotides not matched to a gene: 4. The CDR3 reads CASSFGTGEDEQYF. For the CDR3, the DNA is TGCGCCAGCAGCTTTGGGACAGGGGAGGACGAGCAGTACTTC.

This clonotype was seen a few times. The CDR3 sequence is CSAANEGPNTEAFF. CDR3 sequence (DNA): TGCAGTGCTGCTAATGAGGGGCCGAACACTGAAGCTTTCTTT. The chain joins TRBV20-1 to TRBJ1-1; a possible D gene is TRBD1 (5 bases). The CDR3 runs to 14 residues. CDR1 DFQATT and CDR2 SNEGSKA come from the germline V gene (reference sequence). V was trimmed by 5 bases and J by 1 base, leaving 14 bases between them.

V usage is TRBV7-2 and J usage is TRBJ2-1; 8 nucleotides agree with TRBD1. The CDR3 runs to 13 residues. V was pared by 6 bases and J by 8 bases, with 6 bases of the junction left unmatched. Germline CDR1 SGHTA, CDR2 FQGNSA. CDR3 protein: CASSLQQGDEQFF. For the CDR3, the DNA is TGTGCCAGCAGTCTCCAACAGGGGGATGAGCAGTTCTTC.

This clonotype was seen repeatedly, ten times or more. V and J are TRBV12-3 or TRBV12-4 and TRBJ2-6; the D gene is possibly TRBD1 (5 bases). V was shortened by 7 bases and J by 4 bases, with 14 bases between the two germline ends. The CDR3 runs to 15 residues. Written as DNA, the CDR3 is TGTGCCAGCACCGTAGGGGCGCGGGGGGCCAACGTCCTGACTTTC. It specifies CASTVGARGANVLTF.

J is TRBJ2-1 and V is TRBV28; D is ambiguous. The CDR3 has 11 residues. Trimming took 1 base from V and 9 from J, leaving 4 bases between them. Germline CDR1 MDHEN, CDR2 SYDVKM. The CDR3 nucleotides read TGTGCCAGCAGTTTATATGCTGAGCAGTTCTTC. This translates into CASSLYAEQFF.

The chain is built from TRBV20-1 and TRBJ1-2; no clear D. This CDR3 region has 17 residues. V was pared by 0 bases and J by 8 bases, with 25 bases between. The V gene's germline CDR1 is DFQATT and CDR2 SNEGSKA (reference sequence). CDR3 loop: CSAREGPPKTIYDGYTF. Here the CDR3 DNA reads TGCAGTGCTAGAGAGGGCCCCCCGAAAACTATATATGACGGCTACACCTTC.

This clonotype was picked up many times. This chain links TRBV5-1 with TRBJ1-1, with 8 bases matching TRBD1. The CDR3 runs to 14 residues. Trimming at V came to 4 bases and at J to 2 bases, leaving 4 bases not matched to a gene. Germline CDR1 reads SGHRS; CDR2 reads YFSETQ. Here the CDR3 DNA reads TGCGCCAGCAGCACCGGACAGGGTAACACTGAAGCTTTCTTT. This codes for CASSTGQGNTEAFF.

This clonotype has just a few counts. The chain carries TRBV19 and TRBJ1-2; TRBD1 matches at 11 bases. V shed 1 base, J shed 4 bases, and the junction held 2 bases outside the gene matches. CDR1 is LNHDA, CDR2 SQIVND, per germline (reference sequence). This CDR3 contains 15 residues. CDR3 coding DNA: TGTGCCAGTAGTATAGCCGGGACAGGGGGCTATGGCTACACCTTC. Translating gives CASSIAGTGGYGYTF.

The sample holds many counts of this clonotype. The rearrangement uses TRBV20-1 and TRBJ2-7; possible D gene TRBD1, 6 bases. With 5 bases removed from V and 3 bases from J, the gap between germline ends came to 17 bases. Germline loops: CDR1 DFQATT, CDR2 SNEGSKA (reference sequence). This CDR3 has 14 amino acids. DNA for the CDR3: TGCAGTGCTTTGTCCCGACAGGCGATCTACGAGCAGTACGTC. This encodes CSALSRQAIYEQYV.

This clonotype appeared a few times. The CDR3 reads CASRFAKSETQYF. In DNA form, the CDR3 reads TGTGCCAGCCGTTTTGCGAAATCGGAGACCCAGTACTTC. The chain uses TRBV7-9 and TRBJ2-5; the D is unclear. This CDR3 contains 13 residues. V dropped 8 bases and J dropped 5 bases, with 15 bases sitting between them. Germline loops: CDR1 SEHNR, CDR2 FQNEAQ (reference sequence).

This clonotype was counted only a few times. The rearrangement uses TRBV5-1 and TRBJ2-2; 13 bases line up with TRBD2. Germline CDR1 is SGHRS and CDR2 is YFSETQ. The length of the CDR3 is 16 residues. V gave up 3 bases and J gave up 7 bases; unmatched junction bases: 6. CDR3 protein: CASSWTSGGSRGELFF. Here the CDR3 DNA reads TGCGCCAGCAGCTGGACTAGCGGGGGTTCCCGCGGGGAGCTGTTTTTT.

The chain is built from TRBV7-9 and TRBJ1-6; possibly TRBD1 for D (6 bases). With 8 bases removed from V and 9 bases from J, the gap between germline ends came to 14 bases. The CDR3 runs 13 residues. Germline CDR1 is SEHNR and CDR2 is FQNEAQ (reference sequence). In DNA, the CDR3 is TGTGCCAGCCACCGACAGGCTCGTTCACCCCTCCACTTT. Its translation is CASHRQARSPLHF.

The chain employs TRBV12-3 or TRBV12-4 and TRBJ2-7; TRBD1 agrees at 7 bases. Trimming at V came to 3 bases and at J to 7 bases, leaving 6 bases not matched to a gene. The CDR3 has 13 residues. The CDR3 DNA sequence: TGTGCCAGCAGTTTCTCCCGGGACAGTGAGCAGTACGTC. Protein: CASSFSRDSEQYV.

This clonotype turned up a few times. The rearrangement links TRBV4-2 to TRBJ1-5; D not certain. Per germline, CDR1 LGHNA and CDR2 YNFKEQ. Between the trimmed V and J ends, which lost 0 bases and 4 bases, there was a span of 4 bases. This CDR3 spans 13 amino acids. CDR3 nucleotide sequence: TGTGCCAGCAGCCAAGATGAGAATCAGCCCCAGCATTTT. This translates into CASSQDENQPQHF.

In its sample, this clonotype was seen a few times. The chain recombines TRBV10-3 with TRBJ1-6; 9 bases match TRBD1. CDR1 is ENHRY, CDR2 SYGVKD, per germline. The CDR3 spans 15 residues. The trim removed 8 bases at V and 8 bases at J, leaving 10 bases unmatched. The DNA of the CDR3 is TGTGCCATCGCGGGGGGGACAGGGAGGCATTCACCCCTCCACTTT. It encodes CAIAGGTGRHSPLHF.

The chain recombines TRBV20-1 with TRBJ1-2, with a possible D match to TRBD1 (5 bases). The V gene lost 6 bases and the J gene lost 2 bases, with 13 bases spanning the gap. CDR1 is DFQATT, CDR2 SNEGSKA, per germline (reference sequence). The CDR3 length is 13 residues. CDR3: CSAPKQENYGYTF. The DNA for the CDR3 is TGCAGTGCGCCTAAACAGGAGAACTATGGCTACACCTTC.

The genes are TRBV3-2 and TRBJ2-7; TRBD1, the table's D call, was not compared with the DNA. TRBV3-2 is recorded as a pseudogene. The CDR3 runs 17 residues. As DNA, the CDR3 is TGTGCCAGCAGCCAAGCGGCGGGGACGGGAGCTTCCTACGAGCAGTACGTC. This codes for CASSQAAGTGASYEQYV.

The V gene is TRBV5-6, the J gene TRBJ1-1, with no clear D. Germline CDR1 is SGHDT and CDR2 is YYEEEE. Trimming cost V 0 bases and J 3 bases, with 12 bases left between them. The CDR3 sequence is 15 residues long. The CDR3 DNA reads TGTGCCAGCAGCTTGGCCCCGGGGTTGGACACTGAAGCTTTCTTT. Translating gives CASSLAPGLDTEAFF.

The rearrangement uses TRBV12-3 or TRBV12-4 and TRBJ2-1, with 7 bases identical to TRBD2. The length of the CDR3 is 16 residues. The V gene end was trimmed by 6 bases and the J gene end by 7 bases; junction bases not matched to a gene: 15. CDR3 sequence (DNA): TGTGCCAGCAGGACTTCGGAGCGGGAATACAGGAATGAGCAGTTCTTC. Encoded protein: CASRTSEREYRNEQFF.